The 10 T cell receptor beta chains below were found in one sample sequenced in a study of blood T cell repertoires in COVID-19. Method: immunoSEQ multiplex PCR; TCRdb's copy keeps in-frame clones and lacks some. The sample records about 260,000 clones, approximately 90% being singletons. The source material was PBMCs or T cells enriched from blood (not recorded which). The source is a man in his fifties or sixties who had been exposed to COVID-19.

The chain links TRBV3-1 (or the pseudogene TRBV3-2) to TRBJ1-2, with 11 bases aligning to TRBD1. Germline CDR1 is LGHDT and CDR2 is YNNKEL (reference sequence). The CDR3 extends over 16 amino acids. Losses at the gene ends were 1 base for V and 0 bases for J; bases not matched to a gene: 1. This CDR3 reads CASSQGGQGANYGYTF. CDR3 DNA: TGTGCCAGCAGCCAAGGGGGACAGGGGGCTAACTATGGCTACACCTTC.

The rearrangement joins TRBV28 to TRBJ2-5; 9 bases align to TRBD2. Germline V gene sequence: CDR1 MDHEN, CDR2 SYDVKM. Trimming took 6 bases from V and 1 from J; bases not matched to a gene: 6. This CDR3 has 15 residues. The CDR3 region is CASRLAGVTQETQYF. CDR3 nucleotides: TGTGCCAGCAGATTAGCGGGAGTGACCCAAGAGACCCAGTACTTC.

The J gene is TRBJ1-5, the V gene TRBV2; maybe TRBD1 (6 bases). V shed 1 base and J shed 0 bases, with 10 bases lying between them. This CDR3 spans 16 amino acids. The germline gives CDR1 SNHLY, CDR2 FYNNEI. CDR3: CASSEGQGYSNQPQHF. CDR3 coding DNA: TGTGCCAGCAGTGAAGGGCAGGGGTATAGCAATCAGCCCCAGCATTTT.

J is TRBJ2-2 and V is TRBV5-1, with 9 positions matching TRBD2. The CDR3 is made up of 15 amino acids. Germline CDR1 SGHRS, CDR2 YFSETQ. V lost 1 base, J lost 5 bases, and 3 bases stayed unmatched. The CDR3 region is CASSLTRGGTGELFF. For the CDR3, the DNA is TGCGCCAGCAGCTTGACGCGGGGGGGAACCGGGGAGCTGTTTTTT.

The rearrangement uses TRBV4-1 and TRBJ1-6; 8 bases align to TRBD1. V gave up 5 bases and J gave up 8 bases; unmatched junction bases: 11. The CDR3 contains 16 residues. CDR1 is MGHRA and CDR2 is YSYEKL in the germline V gene. In DNA, the CDR3 is TGCGCCAGCAGCACCGCTGGACAGGGAGGGCATTCACCCCTCCACTTT. Amino acids: CASSTAGQGGHSPLHF.

This chain uses TRBV7-9 with TRBJ1-6, with D unclear. V shed 10 bases and J shed 5 bases, with 15 bases lying between them. The germline CDR1 and CDR2 sequences are SEHNR and FQNEAQ (reference sequence). CDR3 length: 14 amino acids. The DNA of the CDR3 is TGTGCCACCCCGGATGGAGGAAATAATTCACCCCTCCACTTT. Translation: CATPDGGNNSPLHF.

The chain uses TRBV9 and TRBJ2-2; 9 bases fit TRBD2. The CDR3 is made up of 14 amino acids. Germline CDR1 reads SGDLS; CDR2 reads YYNGEE. The J segment lost 1 base and the V segment lost 7 bases, leaving 2 bases of the junction unmatched. This CDR3 reads CASQTSGNTGELFF. The CDR3 bases are TGTGCCAGCCAGACTAGCGGGAACACCGGGGAGCTGTTTTTT.

The chain couples TRBV27 to TRBJ2-1, with TRBD2 matching over 8 bases. The J segment lost 7 bases and the V segment lost 5 bases, leaving 7 bases of the junction unmatched. CDR3 size: 14 residues. Germline values: CDR1 MNHEY, CDR2 SMNVEV (reference sequence). DNA for the CDR3: TGTGCCAGCAGTCGCGCGGGGGGATATAATGAGCAGTTCTTC. This codes for CASSRAGGYNEQFF.

The chain carries TRBV24-1 and TRBJ2-2, with a tentative D call TRBD1 (6 bases). Trimming cost V 4 bases and J 6 bases, with 11 bases left between them. Germline V gene data show CDR1 as KGHDR and CDR2 as SFDVKD. This CDR3 has 14 residues. CDR3 nucleotide sequence: TGTGCCACCAGTGACCTTACAGGGCCCGGGGAGCTGTTTTTT. Its translation: CATSDLTGPGELFF.

The chain has TRBV5-1 and TRBJ1-2, with D maybe TRBD1 (6 bases). The CDR3 loop spans 16 amino acids. V shed 2 bases and J shed 3 bases, with 17 bases lying between them. The germline V gene encodes CDR1 SGHRS and CDR2 YFSETQ. CDR3 sequence (DNA): TGCGCCAGCAGCTTCCACACAGGGAGGGGGGACTATGGCTACACCTTC. Translated, it gives CASSFHTGRGDYGYTF.